This T cell receptor beta chain is drawn from a study of Graves' ophthalmopathy and Graves' hyperthyroidism. The authors amplified TCR beta CDR3 regions, and they did so from RNA transcripts for repertoire sequencing. Amplification began with first-round RT-PCR using HTBI primers, then second-round multiplex PCR was performed. TCRdb re-called the multiplex PCR reads through MiXCR, storing one row per CDR3 protein. The sample records a few hundred thousand distinct CDR3 sequences, 15% to 20% being singletons. The V end was cut by 7 bases, the J end by 7 bases, with 22 bases between. The germline gives CDR1 SEHNR, CDR2 FQNEAQ (reference sequence). The CDR3 is 15 amino acids. This clonotype was picked up many times.

This rearrangement joins TRBV7-9 to TRBJ1-2, with D tentatively TRBD1 (6 bases). This TCR came from an adult man with Graves' ophthalmopathy. The specimen was peripheral blood. DNA for the CDR3: TGTGCCAGCATAGAGGGCCAGGGGCCGATATTTGGCTACACCTTC. This codes for CASIEGQGPIFGYTF.